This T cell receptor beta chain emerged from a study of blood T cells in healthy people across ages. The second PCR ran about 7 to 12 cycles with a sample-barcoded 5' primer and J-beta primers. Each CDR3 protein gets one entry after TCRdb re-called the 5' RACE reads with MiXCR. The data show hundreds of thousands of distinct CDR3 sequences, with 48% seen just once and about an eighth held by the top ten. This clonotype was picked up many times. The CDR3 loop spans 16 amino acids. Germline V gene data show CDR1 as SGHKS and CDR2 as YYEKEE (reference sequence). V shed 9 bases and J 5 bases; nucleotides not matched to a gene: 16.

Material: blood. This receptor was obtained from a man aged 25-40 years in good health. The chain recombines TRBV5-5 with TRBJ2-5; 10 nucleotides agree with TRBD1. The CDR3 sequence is CAIDPQEDRGRETQYF. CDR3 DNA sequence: TGTGCCATTGATCCCCAGGAAGACAGGGGGCGTGAGACCCAGTACTTC.